This T cell receptor (beta chain) was retrieved from a study of T cells expressing NK-cell markers. Study context: Sorted CD3+CD56+NKG2C+, CD3+CD56+NKG2C- and CD3+CD56-NKG2C+ T cells provided the TCR beta repertoires. The authors sequenced eight donors, of whom seven were HCMV-seropositive and one was seronegative. General study points: Dominant NKG2C+ clonotype frequencies of roughly 1.0-7.0% of CD8+ T cells were measured in about six donors. In a handful of donors, dominant clonotypes made up about 28.3-65% of CD3+CD56-NKG2C+ cells.

The CDR3 is 18 residues long. CDR1 is MNHEY and CDR2 is SVGAGI in the germline V gene. With regard to this clonotype: The antigen is undetermined.

TCRdb re-called the 5' RACE reads and shows each CDR3 protein once, DNA omitted. This repertoire comprises around 280,000 distinct CDR3 sequences; its ten largest clones make up around 0.37%. The sequencing input was blood T cells: a sorted CD56 or NKG2C T cell subset, CD4+ or CD8+ T cells, or bulk PBMC T cells (not recorded which). The chain recombines TRBV6-5 with TRBJ2-1; TCRdb reports TRBD1, a call that lacks DNA to check it against. This sequence was found in a man aged 18 to 30 in good health. The CDR3 sequence: CASSSILGQGWSYNEQFF.